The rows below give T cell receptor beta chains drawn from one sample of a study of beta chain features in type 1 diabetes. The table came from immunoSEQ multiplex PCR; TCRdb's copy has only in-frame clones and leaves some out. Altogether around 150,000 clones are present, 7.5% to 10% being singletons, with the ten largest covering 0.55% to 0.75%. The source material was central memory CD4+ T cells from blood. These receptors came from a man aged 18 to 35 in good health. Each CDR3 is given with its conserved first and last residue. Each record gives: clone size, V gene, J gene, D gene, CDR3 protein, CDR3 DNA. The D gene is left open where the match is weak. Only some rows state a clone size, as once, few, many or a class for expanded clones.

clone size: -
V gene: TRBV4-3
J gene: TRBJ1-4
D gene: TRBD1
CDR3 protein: CASSQVFSTGGEKLFF
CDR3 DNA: TGCGCCAGCAGCCAAGTCTTTTCGACAGGGGGAGAAAAACTGTTTTTT

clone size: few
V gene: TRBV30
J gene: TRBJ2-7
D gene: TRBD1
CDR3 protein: CAWNTGTGSYEQYF
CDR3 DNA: TGTGCCTGGAACACCGGGACAGGGAGCTACGAGCAGTACTTC

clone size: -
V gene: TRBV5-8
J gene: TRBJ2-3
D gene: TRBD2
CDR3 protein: CASSSRLAYTDTQYF
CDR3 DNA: TGTGCCAGCAGCTCCAGACTAGCCTACACAGATACGCAGTATTTT

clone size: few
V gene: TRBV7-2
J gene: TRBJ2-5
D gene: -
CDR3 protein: CASSAGAGWGLETQYF
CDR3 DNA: TGTGCCAGCAGCGCGGGGGCGGGTTGGGGCTTAGAGACCCAGTACTTC

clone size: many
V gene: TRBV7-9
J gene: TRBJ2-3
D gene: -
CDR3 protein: CASSTGHSTDTQYF
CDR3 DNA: TGTGCCAGCAGCACAGGTCACAGCACAGATACGCAGTATTTT

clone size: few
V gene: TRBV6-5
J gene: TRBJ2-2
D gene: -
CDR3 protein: CASRRGGDTGELFF
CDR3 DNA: TGTGCCAGCAGGCGGGGCGGAGATACCGGGGAGCTGTTTTTT

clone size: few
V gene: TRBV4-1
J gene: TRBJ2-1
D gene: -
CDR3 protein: CASSQNRDPYNEQFF
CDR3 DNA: TGCGCCAGCAGCCAAAACAGGGACCCCTACAATGAGCAGTTCTTC

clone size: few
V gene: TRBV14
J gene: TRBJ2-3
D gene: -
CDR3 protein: CASSQVVNGLTDTQYF
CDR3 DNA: TGTGCCAGCAGCCAAGTTGTCAACGGACTCACAGATACGCAGTATTTT

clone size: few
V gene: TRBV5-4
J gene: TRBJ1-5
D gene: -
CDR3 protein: CASSLDGGPQPQHF
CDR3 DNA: TGTGCCAGCAGCTTGGACGGGGGTCCCCAGCCCCAGCATTTT

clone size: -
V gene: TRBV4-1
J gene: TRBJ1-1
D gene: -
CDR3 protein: CASTRGGVSTEAFF
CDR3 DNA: TGCGCCAGCACCCGGGGCGGGGTGAGCACTGAAGCTTTCTTT

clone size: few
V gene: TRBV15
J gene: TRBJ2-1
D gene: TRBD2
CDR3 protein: CATSRDLAGVSRNEQFF
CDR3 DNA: TGTGCCACCAGCAGAGATCTAGCGGGAGTGAGTCGCAATGAGCAGTTCTTC

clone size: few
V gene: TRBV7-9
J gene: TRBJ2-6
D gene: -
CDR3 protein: CASSLGVGSSGANVLTF
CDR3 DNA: TGTGCCAGCAGCTTAGGGGTGGGGAGCTCTGGGGCCAACGTCCTGACTTTC

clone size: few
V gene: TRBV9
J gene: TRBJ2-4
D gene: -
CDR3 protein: CASSVSITPGNIQYF
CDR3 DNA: TGTGCCAGCAGCGTATCTATAACCCCGGGGAACATTCAGTACTTC

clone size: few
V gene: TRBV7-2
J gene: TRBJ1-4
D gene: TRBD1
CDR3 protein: CASNQRTGRNEKLFF
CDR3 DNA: TGTGCCAGCAACCAGAGGACAGGCCGTAATGAAAAACTGTTTTTT

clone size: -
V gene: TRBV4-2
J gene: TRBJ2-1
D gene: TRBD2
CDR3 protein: CASSQGDYLREQFF
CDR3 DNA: TGTGCCAGCAGCCAAGGGGACTATCTTAGAGAGCAGTTCTTC

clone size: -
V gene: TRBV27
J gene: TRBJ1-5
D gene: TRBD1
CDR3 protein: CASSLTGGYQPQHF
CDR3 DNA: TGTGCCAGCAGTTTAACAGGGGGCTATCAGCCCCAGCATTTT

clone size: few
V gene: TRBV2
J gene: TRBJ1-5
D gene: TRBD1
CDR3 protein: CASWTGVPQPQHF
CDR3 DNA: TGTGCCAGTTGGACAGGGGTCCCCCAGCCCCAGCATTTT

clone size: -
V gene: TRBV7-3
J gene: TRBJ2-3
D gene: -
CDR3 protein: CASSLMSEATDTQYF
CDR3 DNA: TGTGCCAGCAGCTTGATGAGCGAGGCCACAGATACGCAGTATTTT

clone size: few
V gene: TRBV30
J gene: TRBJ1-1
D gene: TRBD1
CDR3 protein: CAWRRQGNTEAFF
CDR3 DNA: TGTGCCTGGAGAAGACAGGGGAACACTGAAGCTTTCTTT

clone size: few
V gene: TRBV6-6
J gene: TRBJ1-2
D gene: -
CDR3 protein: CASTTPGNYGYTF
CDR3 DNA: TGTGCCAGCACCACCCCAGGGAACTATGGCTACACCTTC

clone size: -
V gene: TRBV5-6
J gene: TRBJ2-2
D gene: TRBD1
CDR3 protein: CASSLSGRGRVGELFF
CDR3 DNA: TGTGCCAGCAGCTTGTCCGGCAGGGGGCGGGTCGGGGAGCTGTTTTTT

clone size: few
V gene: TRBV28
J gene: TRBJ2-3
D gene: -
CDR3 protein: CASTRTDTDTQYF
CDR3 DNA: TGTGCCAGCACCCGGACTGACACAGATACGCAGTATTTT

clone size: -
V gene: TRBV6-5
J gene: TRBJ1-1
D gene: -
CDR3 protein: CASSYRPGPNTEAFF
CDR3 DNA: TGTGCCAGCAGTTACCGTCCAGGGCCGAACACTGAAGCTTTCTTT

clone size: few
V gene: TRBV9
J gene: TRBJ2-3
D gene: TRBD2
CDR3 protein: CASSARGDYTDTQYF
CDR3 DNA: TGTGCCAGCAGCGCCCGGGGGGACTACACAGATACGCAGTATTTT

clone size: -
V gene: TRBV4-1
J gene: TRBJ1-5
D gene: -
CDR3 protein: CASSQGRGTSQPQHF
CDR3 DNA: TGCGCCAGCAGCCAAGGGCGGGGGACGAGTCAGCCCCAGCATTTT

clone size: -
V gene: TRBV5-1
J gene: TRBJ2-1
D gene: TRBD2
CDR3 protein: CASKALPHQGGLNEQFF
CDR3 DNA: TGCGCCAGCAAGGCCCTCCCCCACCAGGGAGGGTTAAATGAGCAGTTCTTC

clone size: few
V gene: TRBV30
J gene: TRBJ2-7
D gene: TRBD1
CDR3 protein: CAWSPIGDSDYEQYF
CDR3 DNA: TGTGCCTGGAGTCCTATTGGGGACAGCGACTACGAGCAGTACTTC

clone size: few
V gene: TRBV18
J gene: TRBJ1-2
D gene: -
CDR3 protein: CASSPGAGNYGYTF
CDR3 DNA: TGTGCCAGCTCACCAGGGGCAGGCAACTATGGCTACACCTTC

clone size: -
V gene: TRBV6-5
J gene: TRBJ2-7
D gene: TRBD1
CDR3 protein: CASSFDRGPNEQYF
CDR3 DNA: TGTGCCAGCAGTTTCGACAGGGGGCCCAACGAGCAGTACTTC

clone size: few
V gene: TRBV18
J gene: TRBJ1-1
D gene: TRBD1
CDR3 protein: CASSPFSDRGNTEAFF
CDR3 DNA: TGTGCCAGCTCACCGTTTAGCGACAGGGGGAACACTGAAGCTTTCTTT

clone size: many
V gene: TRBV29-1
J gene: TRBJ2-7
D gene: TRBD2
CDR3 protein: CSAVTSSYEQYF
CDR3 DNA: TGCAGCGCCGTGACTAGCAGCTACGAGCAGTACTTC

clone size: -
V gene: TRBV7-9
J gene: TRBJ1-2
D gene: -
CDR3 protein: CASSPGGAFNYGYTF
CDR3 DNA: TGTGCCAGCAGCCCTGGGGGGGCTTTCAACTATGGCTACACCTTC

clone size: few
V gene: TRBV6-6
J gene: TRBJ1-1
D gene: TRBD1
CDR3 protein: CASSYQGVNTEAFF
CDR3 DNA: TGTGCCAGCAGTTACCAGGGGGTGAACACTGAAGCTTTCTTT

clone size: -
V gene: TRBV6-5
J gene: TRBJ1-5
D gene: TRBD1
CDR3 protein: CASSRTGPDQPQHF
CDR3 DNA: TGTGCCAGCAGTAGGACAGGACCTGATCAGCCCCAGCATTTT

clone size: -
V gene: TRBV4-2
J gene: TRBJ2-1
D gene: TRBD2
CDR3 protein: CASSQGVAGGDNEQFF
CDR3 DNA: TGTGCCAGCAGCCAAGGGGTGGCGGGAGGGGACAATGAGCAGTTCTTC

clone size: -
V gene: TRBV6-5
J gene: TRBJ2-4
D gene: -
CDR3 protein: CASSPRPAGIQYF
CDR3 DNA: TGTGCCAGCAGTCCCCGGCCCGCGGGCATTCAGTACTTC

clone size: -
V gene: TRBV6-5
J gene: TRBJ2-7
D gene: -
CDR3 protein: CASSYSSAGPAYEQYF
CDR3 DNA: TGTGCCAGCAGTTACTCGTCGGCAGGGCCAGCCTACGAGCAGTACTTC

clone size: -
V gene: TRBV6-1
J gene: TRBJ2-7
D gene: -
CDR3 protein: CASRSYEQYF
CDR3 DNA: TGTGCCAGCAGGTCCTACGAGCAGTACTTC

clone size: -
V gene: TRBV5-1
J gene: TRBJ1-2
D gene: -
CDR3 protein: CASSLRGNYGYTF
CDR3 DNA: TGCGCCAGCAGCTTGAGGGGCAACTATGGCTACACCTTC

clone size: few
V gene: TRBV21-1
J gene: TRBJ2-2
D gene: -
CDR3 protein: CASSKGASGQNTGELFF
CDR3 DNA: TGTGCCAGCAGCAAAGGGGCTAGCGGGCAAAACACCGGGGAGCTGTTTTTT

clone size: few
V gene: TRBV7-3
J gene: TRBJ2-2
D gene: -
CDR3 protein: CASSLVGGPGELFF
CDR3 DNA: TGTGCCAGCAGCTTAGTTGGGGGCCCCGGGGAGCTGTTTTTT

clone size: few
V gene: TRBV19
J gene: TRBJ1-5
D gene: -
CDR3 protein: CASSLEGRSNQPQHF
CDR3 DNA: TGTGCCAGTAGTTTGGAGGGGCGAAGCAATCAGCCCCAGCATTTT

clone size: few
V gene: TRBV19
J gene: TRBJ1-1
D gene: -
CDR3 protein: CASSMSPGARNTEAFF
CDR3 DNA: TGTGCCAGTAGTATGTCCCCAGGGGCCCGGAACACTGAAGCTTTCTTT

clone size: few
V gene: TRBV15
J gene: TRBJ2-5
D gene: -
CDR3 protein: CATSREGPRGETQYF
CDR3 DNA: TGTGCCACCAGCAGAGAGGGCCCCCGAGGGGAGACCCAGTACTTC

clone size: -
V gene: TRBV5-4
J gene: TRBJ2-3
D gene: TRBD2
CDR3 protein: CASSLLAGGLVGDTQYF
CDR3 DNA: TGTGCCAGCAGCTTGCTTGCGGGGGGGCTGGTTGGTGATACGCAGTATTTT

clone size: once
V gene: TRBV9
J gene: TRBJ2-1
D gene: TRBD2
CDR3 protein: CASSSERTSGAYNEQFF
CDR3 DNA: TGTGCCAGCAGCTCAGAAAGGACTAGCGGTGCCTACAATGAGCAGTTCTTC

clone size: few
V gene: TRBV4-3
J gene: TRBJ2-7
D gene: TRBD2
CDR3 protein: CASSPEPGGASYEQYF
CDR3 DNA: TGCGCCAGCAGCCCGGAACCGGGGGGTGCGTCCTACGAGCAGTACTTC

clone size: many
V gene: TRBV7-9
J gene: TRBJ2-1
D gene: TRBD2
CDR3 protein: CASSNIPGLAGVEQFF
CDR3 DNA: TGTGCCAGCAGTAATATACCGGGACTAGCGGGAGTTGAGCAGTTCTTC

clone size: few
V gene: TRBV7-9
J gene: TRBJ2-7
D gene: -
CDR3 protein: CASSLVASYEQYF
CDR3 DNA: TGTGCCAGCAGCTTGGTGGCCTCCTACGAGCAGTACTTC

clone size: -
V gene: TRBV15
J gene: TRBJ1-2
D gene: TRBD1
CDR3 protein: CATRQGAEGYTF
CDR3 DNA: TGTGCCACCCGACAGGGGGCTGAAGGCTACACCTTC

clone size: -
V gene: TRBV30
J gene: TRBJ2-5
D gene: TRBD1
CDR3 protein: CAWSVPGQGRASQYF
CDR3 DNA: TGTGCCTGGAGTGTACCAGGACAGGGTCGTGCGAGCCAGTACTTC

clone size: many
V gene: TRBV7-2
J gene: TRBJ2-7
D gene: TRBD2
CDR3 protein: CASSVGTTYEQYF
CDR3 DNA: TGTGCCAGCAGCGTCGGGACTACCTACGAGCAGTACTTC

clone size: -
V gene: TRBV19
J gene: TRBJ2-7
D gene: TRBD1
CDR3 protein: CASSPRTGSYEQYF
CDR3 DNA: TGTGCCAGTAGCCCGAGGACAGGTTCCTACGAGCAGTACTTC

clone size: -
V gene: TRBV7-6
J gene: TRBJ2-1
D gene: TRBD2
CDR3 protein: CASSLAGRGGPNEQFF
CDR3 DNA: TGTGCCAGCAGCTTAGCGGGCCGCGGGGGACCCAATGAGCAGTTCTTC